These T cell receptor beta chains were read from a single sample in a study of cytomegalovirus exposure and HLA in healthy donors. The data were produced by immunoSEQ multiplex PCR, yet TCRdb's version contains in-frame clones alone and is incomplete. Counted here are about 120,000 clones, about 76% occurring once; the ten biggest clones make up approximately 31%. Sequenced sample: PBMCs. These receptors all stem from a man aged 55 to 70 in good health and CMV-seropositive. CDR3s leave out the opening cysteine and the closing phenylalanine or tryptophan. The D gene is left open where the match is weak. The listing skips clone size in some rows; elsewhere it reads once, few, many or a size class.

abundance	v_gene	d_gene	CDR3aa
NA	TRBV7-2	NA	ASSSPGFNEQF
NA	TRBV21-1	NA	ASSNVLRDAGDYGYT
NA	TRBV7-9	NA	ASSLDMNTEAF
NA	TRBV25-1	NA	ASSEFLGVRGDSPLH
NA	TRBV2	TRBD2	ASRRATSGSITDTQY
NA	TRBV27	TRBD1	ASIATGVPSSNQPQH
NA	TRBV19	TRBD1	ASSPGDSHYGYT
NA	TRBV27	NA	ASSLRGSGNTIY
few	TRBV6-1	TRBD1	ARGTGGIPTGELF
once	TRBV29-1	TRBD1	SVGGTGSYEQY
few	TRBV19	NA	ASSKDWTDEKLF
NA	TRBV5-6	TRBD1	ASSFAGTVEAF
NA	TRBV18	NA	ASSPGAAVEPQH
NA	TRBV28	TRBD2	ASSLVSGMDNEQF
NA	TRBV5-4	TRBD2	ASSQTSGRAPGELF
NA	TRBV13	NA	ASSSTGRNTEAF
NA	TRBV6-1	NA	ASSEDQGWNTEAF
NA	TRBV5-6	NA	ASSLSTEAF
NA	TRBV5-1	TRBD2	ASHRGEITDTQY
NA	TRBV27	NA	ASSFRALIGELF
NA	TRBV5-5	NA	ASSALGTTAEAF
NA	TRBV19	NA	ASSPRPDRGTEAF
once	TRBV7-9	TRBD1	ASSVPGQGAGTQY
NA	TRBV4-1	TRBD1	ASSQENRGLVDEQY
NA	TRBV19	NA	ASSLTQGSRYEQY
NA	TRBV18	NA	ASSLYTTGYSNQPQH
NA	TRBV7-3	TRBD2	ASSLGTSGITDTQY
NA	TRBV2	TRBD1	ASSGQGINYGYT
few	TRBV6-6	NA	ASSYGTLNYEQY